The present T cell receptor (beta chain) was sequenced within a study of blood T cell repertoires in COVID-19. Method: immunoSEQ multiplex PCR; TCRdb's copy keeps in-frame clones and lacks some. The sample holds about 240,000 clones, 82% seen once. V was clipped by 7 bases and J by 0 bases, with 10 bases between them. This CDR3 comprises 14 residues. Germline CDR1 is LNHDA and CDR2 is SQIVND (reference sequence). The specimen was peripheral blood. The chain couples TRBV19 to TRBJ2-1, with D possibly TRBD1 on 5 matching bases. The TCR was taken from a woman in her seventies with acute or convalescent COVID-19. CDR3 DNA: TGTGCCAGTACCTCAGGGTACTCCTACAATGAGCAGTTCTTC. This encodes CASTSGYSYNEQFF.